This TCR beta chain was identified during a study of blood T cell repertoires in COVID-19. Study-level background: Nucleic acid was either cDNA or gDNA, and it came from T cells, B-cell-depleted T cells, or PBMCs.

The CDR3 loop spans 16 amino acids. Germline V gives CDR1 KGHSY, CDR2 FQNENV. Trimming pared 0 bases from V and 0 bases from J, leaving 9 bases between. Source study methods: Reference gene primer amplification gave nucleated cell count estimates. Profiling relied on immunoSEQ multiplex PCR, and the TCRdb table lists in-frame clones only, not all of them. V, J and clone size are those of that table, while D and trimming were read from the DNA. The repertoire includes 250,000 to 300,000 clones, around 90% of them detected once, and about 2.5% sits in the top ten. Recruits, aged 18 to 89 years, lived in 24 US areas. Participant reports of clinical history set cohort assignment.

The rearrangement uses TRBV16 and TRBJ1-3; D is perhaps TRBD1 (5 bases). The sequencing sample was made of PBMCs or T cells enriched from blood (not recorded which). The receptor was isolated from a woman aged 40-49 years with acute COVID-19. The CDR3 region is CASSQSRANSGNTIYF. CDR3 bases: TGTGCCAGCAGCCAATCCAGGGCTAACTCTGGAAACACCATATATTTT. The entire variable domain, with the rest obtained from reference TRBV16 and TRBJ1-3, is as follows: GEEVAQTPKHLVRGEGQKAKLYCAPIKGHSYVFWYQQVLKNEFKFLISFQNENVFDETGMPKERFSAKCLPNSPCSLEIQATKLEDSAVYFCASSQSRANSGNTIYFGEGSWLTVV.